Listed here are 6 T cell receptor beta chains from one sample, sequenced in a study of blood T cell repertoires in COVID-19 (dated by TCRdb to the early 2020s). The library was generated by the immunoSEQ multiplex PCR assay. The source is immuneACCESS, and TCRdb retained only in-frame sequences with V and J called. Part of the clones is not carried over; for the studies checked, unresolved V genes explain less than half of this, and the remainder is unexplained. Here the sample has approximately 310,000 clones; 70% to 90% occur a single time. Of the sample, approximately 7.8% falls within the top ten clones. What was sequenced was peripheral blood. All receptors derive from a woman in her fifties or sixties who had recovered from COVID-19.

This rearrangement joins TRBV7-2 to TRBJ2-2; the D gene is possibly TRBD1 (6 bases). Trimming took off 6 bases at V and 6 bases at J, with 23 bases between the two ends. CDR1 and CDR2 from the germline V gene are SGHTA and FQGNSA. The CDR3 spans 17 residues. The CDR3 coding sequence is TGTGCCAGCAGTTGGGGGCGGGTTGGTGGCGTGGCCGGGGAGCTGTTTTTT. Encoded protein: CASSWGRVGGVAGELFF.

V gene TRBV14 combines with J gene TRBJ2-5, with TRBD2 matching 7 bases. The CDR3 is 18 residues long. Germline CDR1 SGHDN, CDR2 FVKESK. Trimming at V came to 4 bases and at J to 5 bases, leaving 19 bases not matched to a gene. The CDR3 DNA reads TGTGCCAGCAGCCGAGACCAGCTAGGCGGGGGAAGGAGGGAGACCCAGTACTTC. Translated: CASSRDQLGGGRRETQYF.

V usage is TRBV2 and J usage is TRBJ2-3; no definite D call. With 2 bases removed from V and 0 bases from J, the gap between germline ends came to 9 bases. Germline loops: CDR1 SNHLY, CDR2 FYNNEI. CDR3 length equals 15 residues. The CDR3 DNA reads TGTGCCAGCAGTGAAATGCGGTCTAGCACAGATACGCAGTATTTT. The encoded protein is CASSEMRSSTDTQYF.

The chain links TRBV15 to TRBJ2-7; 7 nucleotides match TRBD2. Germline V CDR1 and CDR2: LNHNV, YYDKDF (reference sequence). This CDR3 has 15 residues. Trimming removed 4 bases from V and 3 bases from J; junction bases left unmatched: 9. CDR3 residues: CATSKERDPSYEQYF. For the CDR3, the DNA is TGTGCCACCAGCAAAGAGCGGGACCCAAGCTACGAGCAGTACTTC.

CDR3 DNA sequence: TGCGCCAGCAGCCTGAGCCTGAACACTGAAGCTTTCTTT. This sequence encodes CASSLSLNTEAFF. The rearrangement uses TRBV5-1 and TRBJ1-1, with D uncertain. V was pared by 4 bases and J by 0 bases, with 7 bases between. This CDR3 is built from 13 residues. From germline, CDR1 is SGHRS and CDR2 YFSETQ. The variable domain in full, completed from reference TRBV5-1 and TRBJ1-1, reads KAGVTQTPRYLIKTRGQQVTLSCSPISGHRSVSWYQQTPGQGLQFLFEYFSETQRNKGNFPGRFSGRQFSNSRSEMNVSTLELGDSALYLCASSLSLNTEAFFGQGTRLTVV.

The CDR3 protein is CASSSRPRNNSPLHF. The CDR3 DNA reads as TGTGCCAGCAGCTCCCGACCTAGGAATAATTCACCCCTCCACTTT. The gene calls are TRBV7-8 and TRBJ1-6; the D is unclear. This CDR3 has 15 amino acids. Per germline, CDR1 SGHVS and CDR2 FQNEAQ. V lost 4 bases and J 5 bases, leaving 12 bases between the germline ends.